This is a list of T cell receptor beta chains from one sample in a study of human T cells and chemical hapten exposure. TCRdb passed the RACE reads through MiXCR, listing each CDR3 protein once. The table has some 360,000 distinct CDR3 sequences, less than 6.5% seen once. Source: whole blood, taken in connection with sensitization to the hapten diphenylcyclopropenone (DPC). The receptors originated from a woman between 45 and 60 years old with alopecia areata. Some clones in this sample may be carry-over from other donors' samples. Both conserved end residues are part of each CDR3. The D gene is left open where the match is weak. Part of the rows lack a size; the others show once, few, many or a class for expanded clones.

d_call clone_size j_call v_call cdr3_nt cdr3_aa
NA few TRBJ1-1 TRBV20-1 TGCAGTGCTAGGAATTGGGAGGGAGATAGAGAAGCTTTCTTT CSARNWEGDREAFF
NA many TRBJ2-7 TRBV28 TGTGCCAGCAGCTCAGTTCACGAGCAGTACTTC CASSSVHEQYF
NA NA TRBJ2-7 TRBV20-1 TGCAGTGCTAGACAGGGCCCCATCCCCGAGCAGTACTTC CSARQGPIPEQYF
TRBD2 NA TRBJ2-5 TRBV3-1 TGTGCCAGCAGCCATTACCCCCGGACTAGCGGCCAAGAGACCCAGTACTTC CASSHYPRTSGQETQYF
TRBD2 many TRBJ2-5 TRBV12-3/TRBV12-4 TGTGCCAGCACCGGGACTAGGAGAGAGACCCAGTACTTC CASTGTRRETQYF
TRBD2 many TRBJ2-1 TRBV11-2 TGTGCCAGCAGCCTCTCACAGCGGGGGCCCGGGTTCTTC CASSLSQRGPGFF
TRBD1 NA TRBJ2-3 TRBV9 TGTGCCAGTGCCACCGGGGACAGGGGGCGAACAGATACGCAGTATTTT CASATGDRGRTDTQYF
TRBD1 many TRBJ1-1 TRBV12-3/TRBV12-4 TGTGCCAGCAGTGAGGACAGGGCCACTGAAGCTTTCTTT CASSEDRATEAFF
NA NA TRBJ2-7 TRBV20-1 TGCAGTGCCCGACGGTCGGGAGAGCCCAACGAGCAGTACTTC CSARRSGEPNEQYF
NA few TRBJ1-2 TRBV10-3 TGTGCCATCAGTGCCGGACATGACTATGGCTACACCTTC CAISAGHDYGYTF
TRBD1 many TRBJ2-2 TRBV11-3 TGTGCCAGCAGCCCAACGGGACAGCTCACCGGGGAGCTGTTTTTT CASSPTGQLTGELFF
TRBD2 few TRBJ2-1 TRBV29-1 TGCAGCGTTATATCCGGGACTAGCGGGCTCAATGAGCAGTTCTTC CSVISGTSGLNEQFF
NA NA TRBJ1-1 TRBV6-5 TGTGCCAGCAGCCCGGACAGCTTTATGAACACTGAAGCTTTCTTT CASSPDSFMNTEAFF
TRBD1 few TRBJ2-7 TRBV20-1 TGCAGTGCTGAGGACAGGGGGCGTTACGAGCAGTACTTC CSAEDRGRYEQYF
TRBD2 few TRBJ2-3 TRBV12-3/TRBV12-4 TGTGCCAGCAGTTTAGAAAGGACTAGCGGGAGGGCAGATACGCAGTATTTT CASSLERTSGRADTQYF
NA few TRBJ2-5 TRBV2 TGTGCCAGCAGCATCGACTATCGGCAGGAGACCCAGTACTTC CASSIDYRQETQYF
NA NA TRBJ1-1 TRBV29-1 TGCAGCGTTGAATCTGGTTTTAAGGAAGCTTTCTTT CSVESGFKEAFF
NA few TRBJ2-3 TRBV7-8 TGTGCCAGCAGCTACCGGGACTCTCCCACAGATACGCAGTATTTT CASSYRDSPTDTQYF
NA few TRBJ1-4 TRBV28 TGTGCCAGCAGTCCTGGAGGGCCAAAAACTAATGAAAAACTGTTTTTT CASSPGGPKTNEKLFF
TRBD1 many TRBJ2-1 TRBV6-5 TGTGCCAGCAGTCTGGGGACAGGGTACCATGAGCAGTTCTTC CASSLGTGYHEQFF
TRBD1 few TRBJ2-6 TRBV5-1 TGCGCCAGCAGCTTCCCCACAGGGGGCTCTGGGGCCAACGTCCTGACTTTC CASSFPTGGSGANVLTF
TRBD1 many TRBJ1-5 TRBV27 TGTGCCAGCCGAAAACACGGGACAGGGGAGAATCAGCCCCAGCATTTT CASRKHGTGENQPQHF
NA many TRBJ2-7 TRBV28 TGTGCCAGCAGTTTCGGGACAATGTCCTACGAGCAGTACTTC CASSFGTMSYEQYF
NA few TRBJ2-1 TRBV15 TGTGCCACCAGCAGAGATAGCAATGAGCAGTTCTTC CATSRDSNEQFF
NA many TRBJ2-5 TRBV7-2 TGTGCCAGCAGCTTAGTGCGGCCCCAAGAGACCCAGTACTTC CASSLVRPQETQYF
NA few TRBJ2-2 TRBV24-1 TGTGCCACCTCTAACGCAGGGGAGAACACCGGGGAGCTGTTTTTT CATSNAGENTGELFF
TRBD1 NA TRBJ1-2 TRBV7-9 TGTGCCAGCAGCTTAGCCGGGACAGGGGCCGGCTACACCTTC CASSLAGTGAGYTF
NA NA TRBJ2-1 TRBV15 TGTGCCACCAGCCTTGGGGTGTTTAATGAGCAGTTCTTC CATSLGVFNEQFF
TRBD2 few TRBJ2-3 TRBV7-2 TGTGCCAGCAGCTGGTCCGGGACTAGCGGGAGTGTCGATACGCAGTATTTT CASSWSGTSGSVDTQYF
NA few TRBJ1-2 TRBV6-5 TGTGCCAGCAGTCCCTTGGCGGGAGAGGGGTATGGCTACACCTTC CASSPLAGEGYGYTF
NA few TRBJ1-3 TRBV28 TGTGCCAGCAGTTTGGGCACGCTCTCTGGAAACACCATATATTTT CASSLGTLSGNTIYF
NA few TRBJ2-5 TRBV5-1 TGCGCCAGCAGCTTGCATAGGGGACAAGAGACCCAGTACTTC CASSLHRGQETQYF
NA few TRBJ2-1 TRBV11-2 TGTGCCAGCAGCTTAGATCAGGGAGCGTTGTTCGGGAATGAGCAGTTCTTC CASSLDQGALFGNEQFF
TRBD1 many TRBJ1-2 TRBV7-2 TGTGCCAGCAGCCGAGAGGGGGCCGTGTATGGCTACACCTTC CASSREGAVYGYTF
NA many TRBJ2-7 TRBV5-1 TGCGCCAGCAGCTTGAACGGCTACGAGCAGTACTTC CASSLNGYEQYF
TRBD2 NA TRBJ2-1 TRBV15 TGTGCCACCAGCCCGACCAGCGGGAGGATTCGCAATGAGCAGTTCTTC CATSPTSGRIRNEQFF
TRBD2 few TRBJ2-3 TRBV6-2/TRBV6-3 TGTGCCAGCAGTTACCGACTAGCGGGAGGGGTCAGGACGCAGTATTTT CASSYRLAGGVRTQYF
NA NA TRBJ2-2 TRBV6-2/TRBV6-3 TGTGCCAGCAGTTTGTCCAGCACCGCCACCGGGGAGCTGTTTTTT CASSLSSTATGELFF
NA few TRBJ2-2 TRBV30 TGTGCCTGGAGTCCACTGGGAACCGGGGAGCTGTTTTTT CAWSPLGTGELFF
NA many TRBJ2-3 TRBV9 TGTGCCAGCAGCAATCCCCGGGACCAAAGCACAGATACGCAGTATTTT CASSNPRDQSTDTQYF
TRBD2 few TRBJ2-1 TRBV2 TGTGCCAGCAGTGAAGGGACTAGCGGGGAAATCTACAATGAGCAGTTCTTC CASSEGTSGEIYNEQFF
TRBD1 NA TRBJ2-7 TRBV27 TGTGCCAGCAGTTCAGGGGGCGGCATGTACGAGCAGTACTTC CASSSGGGMYEQYF
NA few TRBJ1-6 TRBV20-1 TGCAGTGCCCCCAGCTCCTATAATTCACCCCTCCACTTT CSAPSSYNSPLHF
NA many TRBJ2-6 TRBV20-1 TGCAGTGCTAGACAGGCCTCTGGGGCCAACGTCCTGACTTTC CSARQASGANVLTF
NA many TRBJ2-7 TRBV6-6 TGTGCCAGCAGTCCCCAGGGCAGCACCTACGAGCAGTACTTC CASSPQGSTYEQYF
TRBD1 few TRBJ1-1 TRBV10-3 TGTGCCATCAGTGAGTTACGTAAACAGGGGCGAGAAGCTTTCTTT CAISELRKQGREAFF
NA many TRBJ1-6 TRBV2 TGTGCCAGCGGATTCGGGGCTCCGTCACCCCTCCACTTT CASGFGAPSPLHF
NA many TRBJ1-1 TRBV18 TGTGCCAGCTCCCTCAGAGGAGGTTGGAACACTGAAGCTTTCTTT CASSLRGGWNTEAFF